This TCR beta chain stems from a study of OX40 agonist ivuxolimab in advanced cancers. Whole-study context: Subjects had a mean age of about 60 years, with a range of roughly 23 to 80; almost 85% were male. Partial responses were observed in three patients, of whom one had hepatocellular carcinoma and two had cutaneous melanoma.

Clones were sequenced by immunoSEQ multiplex PCR, and TCRdb holds only the in-frame ones, with some missing. Of 65,000 to 70,000 clones in the sample, about three quarters are singletons; the top ten hold 2% to 2.5%. On cycle 4 day 1 and cycle 7 day 1, as well as at baseline, blood was sampled. Germline values: CDR1 SGHRS, CDR2 YFSETQ. The CDR3 extends over 14 amino acids. J was trimmed by 12 bases and V by 1 base; bases with no gene match: 9. This sample comprised CD4+ or CD8+ T cells sorted from blood, obtained in a trial of the OX40 agonist ivuxolimab. The V call is TRBV5-1, the J call TRBJ2-5; 10 bases are a match to TRBD2. The sequence came from an adult with an advanced solid tumor such as melanoma, head and neck, liver or kidney cancer. The CDR3 nucleotides read TGCGCCAGCAGCTTGTTGTCTAGCGGGGGATCCGAGTACTTC. Translating gives CASSLLSSGGSEYF.